Following are 20 T cell receptor beta chains from one sample sequenced in a study of T cell responses to AZD1222 COVID-19 vaccine. Measured with immunoSEQ multiplex PCR; TCRdb has only the in-frame clones, and not every one. Of 65,000 to 80,000 clones listed, roughly 94% are singletons. The sequencing used peripheral blood, collected on day 0 of MenACWY control vaccination. The receptor source for this set is an adult in good health.

The chain employs TRBV3-1 (or the pseudogene TRBV3-2) and TRBJ2-6, with D perhaps matching TRBD1 (6 bases). The germline gives CDR1 LGHDT, CDR2 YNNKEL (reference sequence). The length of the CDR3 is 16 residues. Trimming took off 4 bases at V and 0 bases at J, with 10 bases between the two ends. CDR3 sequence: CASSPRQASGANVLTF. CDR3 DNA sequence: TGTGCCAGCAGCCCGCGACAGGCCTCTGGGGCCAACGTCCTGACTTTC.

The chain uses TRBV14 and TRBJ1-1, with D uncertain. This CDR3 has 14 amino acids. Between the trimmed V and J ends, which lost 7 bases and 3 bases, there was a span of 15 bases. CDR1 is SGHDN, CDR2 FVKESK, per germline. In nucleotides, the CDR3 is TGTGCCAGCACCCCGGGCGGTTGGGACACTGAAGCTTTCTTT. This gives the protein CASTPGGWDTEAFF.

The J gene is TRBJ2-7, the V gene TRBV5-5, with 9 positions matching TRBD1. V was clipped by 4 bases and J by 0 bases; unmatched bases: 5. This CDR3 is built from 15 residues. CDR1 and CDR2 from the germline V gene are SGHKS and YYEKEE (reference sequence). This CDR3 is CASSLGQGVSYEQYF. CDR3 bases: TGTGCCAGCAGCCTGGGACAGGGCGTCTCCTACGAGCAGTACTTC.

This chain uses TRBV7-2 with TRBJ2-7; no clear D gene. This CDR3 contains 17 residues. Germline V CDR1 and CDR2: SGHTA, FQGNSA. V shed 3 bases and J shed 0 bases, with 18 bases lying between them. The CDR3 coding sequence is TGTGCCAGCAGCTTGGGGATTTTGGGCCGCCACTCCTACGAGCAGTACTTC. This codes for CASSLGILGRHSYEQYF.

Comment on this clone: Compared with germline, one end of the junction differs, possibly owing to a read error. This chain uses TRBV27 with TRBJ2-2, with TRBD2 as a possible D gene (6 bases). This CDR3 region has 15 residues. CDR1 and CDR2 (germline): MNHEY, SMNVEV (reference sequence). The CDR3 is CASSTYRRNTGGLFF. In DNA form, the CDR3 reads TGTGCCAGCAGTACTTACAGGCGGAACACCGGGGGGCTGTTTTTT.

This clone was seen only once. The chain is built from TRBV19 and TRBJ1-1; possibly TRBD1 for D (6 bases). The CDR3 is 15 residues long. The V end lost 3 bases, the J end lost 5 bases, and 16 bases lay between the germline ends. CDR1 is LNHDA, CDR2 SQIVND, per germline (reference sequence). The CDR3 DNA reads TGTGCCAGTAGTATTGGGGGCAGGTGGGGGACTGAAGCTTTCTTT. Its translation is CASSIGGRWGTEAFF.

This clone is a singleton in its sample. The rearrangement links TRBV7-2 to TRBJ2-7; D unresolved. This CDR3 comprises 14 residues. Germline CDR1 is SGHTA and CDR2 is FQGNSA. Trimming removed 0 bases from V and 2 bases from J, with 8 bases in between. The CDR3 here is CASSLALTAYEQYF. The CDR3 region has the DNA TGTGCCAGCAGCTTAGCGCTAACGGCCTACGAGCAGTACTTC. Drawing the rest from reference TRBV7-2 and TRBJ2-7, the complete variable domain is GAGVSQSPSNKVTEKGKDVELRCDPISGHTALYWYRQSLGQGLEFLIYFQGNSAPDKSGLPSDRFSAERTGGSVSTLTIQRTQQEDSAVYLCASSLALTAYEQYFGPGTRLTVT.

This clone was found once. The chain links TRBV7-6 to TRBJ1-1; tentatively, D is TRBD1 (6 bases). The CDR3 spans 15 residues. Germline V gene data show CDR1 as SGHVS and CDR2 as FNYEAQ. The germline V and J ends were trimmed by 5 bases and 6 bases, with 19 bases remaining between them. In DNA, the CDR3 is TGTGCCAGCAGCGCTCAACAGGGACTTGAGGCTGAAGCTTTCTTT. It codes for CASSAQQGLEAEAFF.

V and J are TRBV6-6 and TRBJ1-1; D might be TRBD1 (5 bases). The CDR3 is 14 residues long. V was cut by 7 bases and J by 0 bases, with 12 bases left in between. Germline lookup yields CDR1 MNHNY and CDR2 SVGAGI (reference sequence). The CDR3 region has the DNA TGTGCCAGCACCCGCCAGGGCCTGAACACTGAAGCTTTCTTT. Its protein is CASTRQGLNTEAFF.

This clone was picked up one time. In DNA, the CDR3 is TGTGCCAGCAGTTCAGGGGGGAATGAAAAACTGTTTTTT. Its translation: CASSSGGNEKLFF. The J gene is TRBJ1-4, the V gene TRBV28, with 7 bases fitting TRBD1. The germline V gene encodes CDR1 MDHEN and CDR2 SYDVKM. After removal of 4 bases from V and 5 bases from J, the junction contained 1 base not matched to a gene. The CDR3 consists of 13 residues.

V and J are TRBV6-2 or TRBV6-3 and TRBJ2-7, with D unresolved. V shed 2 bases and J shed 2 bases, with 7 bases lying between them. The CDR3 extends over 13 amino acids. CDR1 and CDR2 from the germline V gene are MNHEY and SVGEGT. The CDR3 region is CASSYRNTYEQYF. CDR3 DNA sequence: TGTGCCAGCAGTTACCGAAACACCTACGAGCAGTACTTC.

The V gene is TRBV5-6, the J gene TRBJ2-1; tentatively, D is TRBD1 or TRBD2 (5 bases each). This CDR3 region has 12 residues. The V gene's germline CDR1 is SGHDT and CDR2 YYEEEE. Trimming shortened V by 0 bases and J by 10 bases, and 8 bases separated the two germline ends. This CDR3 reads CASSLGGGEQFF. CDR3 DNA: TGTGCCAGCAGCTTGGGGGGCGGGGAGCAGTTCTTC.

The CDR3 loop reads CASSSPTGGGGNTIYF. In DNA, the CDR3 is TGTGCCAGCAGTTCCCCGACAGGGGGTGGTGGAAACACCATATATTTT. The V call is TRBV28, the J call TRBJ1-3; 9 bases map to TRBD1. The CDR3 totals 16 residues. CDR1 and CDR2 from the germline V gene are MDHEN and SYDVKM. Trimming removed 4 bases from V and 3 bases from J; junction bases left unmatched: 7.

The chain couples TRBV5-1 to TRBJ2-5; maybe TRBD1 (5 bases). V was trimmed by 3 bases and J by 4 bases, leaving 13 bases between them. Germline V gene sequence: CDR1 SGHRS, CDR2 YFSETQ. This CDR3 spans 14 amino acids. The chain's CDR3 is CASSSTKGRETQYF. Written as DNA, the CDR3 is TGCGCCAGCAGCTCGACGAAGGGGCGAGAGACCCAGTACTTC.

The chain is built from TRBV7-6 and TRBJ1-1, with TRBD1 as a possible D gene (6 bases). V dropped 4 bases and J dropped 3 bases, with 9 bases sitting between them. CDR3 size: 13 residues. CDR1 SGHVS and CDR2 FNYEAQ come from the germline V gene. The chain's CDR3 is CASSSGQHTEAFF. The CDR3 DNA reads as TGTGCCAGCAGCTCAGGACAGCACACTGAAGCTTTCTTT.

The chain uses TRBV28 and TRBJ2-5; tentative D call: TRBD2 (5 bases). Germline CDR1 MDHEN, CDR2 SYDVKM. The V end lost 2 bases, the J end lost 5 bases, and 18 bases lay between the germline ends. The CDR3 is made up of 16 amino acids. CDR3 region: CASSLGPGLGLETQYF. CDR3 nucleotides: TGTGCCAGCAGTTTAGGTCCTGGACTTGGCTTGGAGACCCAGTACTTC.

This chain links TRBV6-2 or TRBV6-3 with TRBJ2-2; D remains ambiguous. The V and J ends lost 2 bases and 0 bases respectively, with 10 bases between them. The CDR3 spans 16 residues. Germline CDR1 is MNHEY and CDR2 is SVGEGT. CDR3 region: CASSYTLHANTGELFF. CDR3 nucleotides: TGTGCCAGCAGTTACACTCTTCACGCGAACACCGGGGAGCTGTTTTTT.

The rearrangement links TRBV19 to TRBJ2-3, with 7 bases lining up with TRBD2. Losses at the gene ends were 4 bases for V and 2 bases for J; bases not matched to a gene: 12. This CDR3 has 17 residues. Germline lookup yields CDR1 LNHDA and CDR2 SQIVND (reference sequence). Here the CDR3 reads CASSTPSGGDYTDTQYF. CDR3 DNA: TGTGCCAGTAGTACCCCTAGCGGCGGGGATTACACAGATACGCAGTATTTT.

A single count supports this clone. An end of the junction does not agree with germline; a read error may underlie this. V is TRBV12-5 and J is TRBJ1-5; the D gene is possibly TRBD1 (6 bases). The CDR3 totals 14 residues. CDR1 and CDR2 from the germline V gene are LGHNT and FRNRAP. The CDR3 DNA reads as TGTGCTAGTGGCTTGGGGGGCCTCAATCAGCCCCAGCATTTT. It encodes CASGLGGLNQPQHF.

V usage is TRBV6-2 or TRBV6-3 and J usage is TRBJ1-1; weak D call: TRBD1 (6 bases). The germline CDR1 and CDR2 sequences are MNHEY and SVGEGT. This CDR3 has 13 amino acids. Trimming pared 6 bases from V and 2 bases from J, leaving 10 bases between. CDR3 DNA: TGTGCCAGCAGCCACAGGGTAAACACTGAAGCTTTCTTT. Translating gives CASSHRVNTEAFF.